Given below is one T cell receptor (beta chain) in context. Unsorted bulk tissue of about 19-31 mg yielded co-extracted RNA and DNA. Patients underwent resection of primary liver carcinoma. Total RNA (around 500 ng) served as template for TCR beta cDNA synthesis primed by a constant-region primer. Library construction for TCR beta comprised three nested multiplex PCR rounds performed with slightly modified ARM-PCR. In TCRdb, the multiplex PCR reads were re-called with MiXCR into one record per CDR3 protein. The table records 40,000 to 45,000 distinct CDR3 sequences, approximately 70% of them present only once. The sample belongs to a study of tumor-infiltrating lymphocytes in primary liver carcinoma. As for the study in general: Both sexes were represented among patients, who were 30 to 69 years old. Sample yields, roughly 3.65 to 8 million productive TCRbeta reads, were similar across the tissue types.

Sequenced: liver tumor tissue from sampling region 2. Subset indicated: tumor region T2, inferior pole. The receptor was derived from a man between 35 and 55 years old with primary liver carcinoma and hepatitis B virus infection.

This CDR3 is CASSRSGTQTQYF. CDR3 DNA sequence: TGTGCCAGCAGCCGAAGTGGGACACAAACCCAGTACTTC. This chain connects TRBV12-3 or TRBV12-4 to TRBJ2-5; D may be TRBD1 (6 bases). This CDR3 is built from 13 residues. Trimming removed 6 bases from V and 8 bases from J, with 16 bases in between.